These 9 T cell receptor beta chains share one sample of origin, sequenced in a study of control samples from healthy donors and cancer patients. Assay used: immunoSEQ multiplex PCR; TCRdb lists only in-frame clones, some missing. There are 150,000 to 200,000 clones in the sample; 85% to 95% occur only once, and about 1.5% lies in the top ten. The material sequenced was blood. The receptor set was obtained from a woman between 18 and 29 years old in good health.

The J gene is TRBJ2-5, the V gene TRBV5-1; no clear D. V was cut by 4 bases and J by 2 bases, with 15 bases left in between. The germline V gene has CDR1 SGHRS and CDR2 YFSETQ. This CDR3 is built from 15 residues. The CDR3 bases are TGCGCCAGCAGCCTCCCCCGGACGGAGCAAGAGACCCAGTACTTC. It codes for CASSLPRTEQETQYF.

The chain has TRBV5-5 and TRBJ1-1; unclear D gene. The CDR3 covers 14 residues. V shed 4 bases and J shed 4 bases, with 14 bases lying between them. From germline, CDR1 is SGHKS and CDR2 YYEKEE (reference sequence). The CDR3 nucleotides are TGTGCCAGCAGCAGTGGACCTAGGGTCACTGAAGCTTTCTTT. Residues: CASSSGPRVTEAFF.

The CDR3 DNA reads TGTGCCAGCAGCCCCGGGACAGCCGGAAACACCATATATTTT. It codes for CASSPGTAGNTIYF. This chain connects TRBV5-6 to TRBJ1-3; 7 bases align to TRBD1. CDR1 is SGHDT and CDR2 is YYEEEE in the germline V gene. After removal of 4 bases from V and 4 bases from J, the junction contained 5 bases not matched to a gene. The CDR3 length is 14 residues. The full variable domain, in which reference TRBV5-6 and TRBJ1-3 provide the parts outside the CDR3, is DAGVTQSPTHLIKTRGQQVTLRCSPKSGHDTVSWYQQALGQGPQFIFQYYEEEERQRGNFPDRFSGHQFPNYSSELNVNALLLGDSALYLCASSPGTAGNTIYFGEGSWLTVV.

The V and J genes are TRBV6-6 and TRBJ2-7, with unresolved D. The V and J ends lost 6 bases and 4 bases respectively, with 7 bases between them. CDR3 length equals 11 residues. Germline assignment: CDR1 MNHNY and CDR2 SVGAGI (reference sequence). The CDR3 bases are TGTGCCAGCAGCGACACTTACGAGCAGTACTTC. Amino acids: CASSDTYEQYF.

V usage is TRBV6-5 and J usage is TRBJ2-7; tentatively, D is TRBD1 or TRBD2 (5 bases each). With 5 bases removed from V and 3 bases from J, the gap between germline ends came to 11 bases. Per the germline V gene, CDR1 is MNHEY and CDR2 is SVGAGI. CDR3 length: 13 amino acids. DNA for the CDR3: TGTGCCAGCAGTCGGGGACGGATCTACGAGCAGTACTTC. Translation: CASSRGRIYEQYF.

This clone showed up just a few times. The gene calls are TRBV27 and TRBJ2-3; unclear D gene. There are 15 residues in the CDR3. Germline V lookup: CDR1 MNHEY, CDR2 SMNVEV (reference sequence). The ends were cut back, 6 bases at V and 5 bases at J, with 18 bases in the middle. CDR3 DNA sequence: TGTGCCAGCAGCCCCTGGGGTCGTTCCGTAGATACGCAGTATTTT. It yields the protein CASSPWGRSVDTQYF.

The chain couples TRBV5-1 to TRBJ2-1; D is unresolved. The CDR3 loop spans 13 amino acids. Looked up from germline, CDR1 is SGHRS and CDR2 is YFSETQ. Trimming removed 1 base from V and 6 bases from J, with 8 bases in between. The CDR3 region has the DNA TGCGCCAGCAGCTTGAACCCCGCCAATGAGCAGTTCTTC. This translates into CASSLNPANEQFF.

The chain carries TRBV18 and TRBJ1-1; 7 bases agree with TRBD1. J was trimmed by 4 bases and V by 6 bases; bases with no gene match: 11. The CDR3 extends over 15 amino acids. CDR1 and CDR2 (germline): KGHSH, LQKENI. This CDR3 reads CASSRQGSSATEAFF. DNA of the CDR3: TGTGCCAGCTCCCGACAGGGAAGTTCGGCCACTGAAGCTTTCTTT.

The chain joins TRBV11-3 to TRBJ1-5; D call uncertain. V was shortened by 5 bases and J by 6 bases, with 11 bases between the two germline ends. CDR1 and CDR2 from the germline V gene are SGHNT and YENEEA. This CDR3 has 13 amino acids. The CDR3 coding sequence is TGTGCCAGCAGCCCACGGGGAAGTCAGCCCCAGCATTTT. This gives the protein CASSPRGSQPQHF.